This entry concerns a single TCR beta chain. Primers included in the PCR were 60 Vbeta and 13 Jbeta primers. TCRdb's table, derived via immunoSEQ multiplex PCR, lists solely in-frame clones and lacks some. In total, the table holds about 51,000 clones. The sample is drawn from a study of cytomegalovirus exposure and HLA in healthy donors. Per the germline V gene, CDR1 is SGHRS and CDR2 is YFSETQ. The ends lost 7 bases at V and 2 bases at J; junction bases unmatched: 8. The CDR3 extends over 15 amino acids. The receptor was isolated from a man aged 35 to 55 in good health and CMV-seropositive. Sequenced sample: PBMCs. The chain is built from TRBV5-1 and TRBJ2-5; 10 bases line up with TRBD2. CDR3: CASGSSGGTQETQYF. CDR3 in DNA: TGCGCCAGCGGGAGTAGCGGGGGGACTCAAGAGACCCAGTACTTC.